This T cell receptor beta chain was captured by sequencing in a study of OX40 agonist ivuxolimab in advanced cancers. CDR3 length: 16 residues. Trimming took 3 bases from V and 4 from J; bases not matched to a gene: 12. CDR1 SQVTM and CDR2 ANQGSEA come from the germline V gene. Sequencing used immunoSEQ multiplex PCR; TCRdb keeps in-frame clones, though not all of them. The profile shows 70,000 to 85,000 clones, around four fifths of them singletons. The sample was CD4+ or CD8+ T cells sorted from blood, taken in a trial of the OX40 agonist ivuxolimab. This chain links TRBV29-1 with TRBJ2-3; 8 positions match TRBD2. The receptor comes from an adult with an advanced solid tumor such as melanoma, head and neck, liver or kidney cancer. In DNA, the CDR3 is TGCAGCGTTGACAACCCCCGGACTAGCCCTCCAGATACGCAGTATTTT. This translates into CSVDNPRTSPPDTQYF.